This TCR beta chain derives from a study of shared clonotypes between healthy human individuals. Study-level information: Each donor's CD8 memory used one plate, CD8 naive two, each CD4 subset three. Regarding the study as a whole: Sequencing depth was predicted to influence how clonotypes are shared among donors. The study's rarefaction showed incomplete sorted-subset sequencing despite large depth.

As concerns this clone: Antigen unknown.

Investigators spread the genomic DNA of each subset evenly over several immunoSEQ plates. This table comes from immunoSEQ multiplex PCR, and its TCRdb copy is limited to in-frame clones, with some not included. This sample yields under 2,500,000 clones, of which approximately 95% are seen a single time; approximately 0.13% belongs to the top ten. V was cut by 7 bases and J by 0 bases, with 16 bases left in between. Germline values: CDR1 MNHNY, CDR2 SVGAGI (reference sequence). This CDR3 region has 16 residues. This chain connects TRBV6-6 to TRBJ1-3; possibly TRBD1 for D (6 bases). The source material was naive CD4+ T cells sorted from blood. The subset denotes: CD45RA+ positively selected. The sequence derives from a man aged 18 to 30 in good health. The CDR3 sequence is CASISWGQSSGNTIYF. As DNA, the CDR3 is TGTGCCAGCATATCATGGGGACAAAGCTCTGGAAACACCATATATTTT.